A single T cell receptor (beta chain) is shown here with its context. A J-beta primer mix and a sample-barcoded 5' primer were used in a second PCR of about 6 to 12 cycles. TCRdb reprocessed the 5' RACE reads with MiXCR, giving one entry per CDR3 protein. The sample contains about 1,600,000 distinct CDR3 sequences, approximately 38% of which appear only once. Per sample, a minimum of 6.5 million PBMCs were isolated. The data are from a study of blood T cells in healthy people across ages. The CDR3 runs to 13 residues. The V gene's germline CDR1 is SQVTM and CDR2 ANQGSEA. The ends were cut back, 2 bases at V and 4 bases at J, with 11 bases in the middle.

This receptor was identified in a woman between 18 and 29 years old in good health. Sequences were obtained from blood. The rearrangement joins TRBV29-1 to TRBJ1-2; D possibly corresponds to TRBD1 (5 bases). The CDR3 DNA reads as TGCAGCGTTGAACGGGGCCCGTCCTATGGCTACACCTTC. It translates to CSVERGPSYGYTF.